This T cell receptor (beta chain) derives from a study of T cells in Graves' hyperthyroidism and ophthalmopathy. Amplification of TCR beta CDR3 regions used RNA as the template. The study used the HTBI primer set for a first-round RT-PCR of the TCR CDR3. Using its own MiXCR run on the multiplex PCR reads, TCRdb lists one record per CDR3 protein. The sample contains hundreds of thousands of distinct CDR3 sequences, approximately 13% of which appear only once. V was shortened by 4 bases and J by 7 bases, with 17 bases between the two germline ends. Germline V gives CDR1 SEHNR, CDR2 FQNEAQ (reference sequence). The CDR3 is 16 residues long. In this sample, this clonotype turned up once.

What was sequenced was blood. This TCR derives from a woman younger than 45 with Graves' hyperthyroidism that later progressed to Graves' ophthalmopathy. The V gene is TRBV7-9, the J gene TRBJ1-6; possibly TRBD1 for D (6 bases). The DNA for the CDR3 is TGTGCCAGCAGCTCAGTACAGGGAGGGCCAAATTCACCCCTCCACTTT. Its translation is CASSSVQGGPNSPLHF.